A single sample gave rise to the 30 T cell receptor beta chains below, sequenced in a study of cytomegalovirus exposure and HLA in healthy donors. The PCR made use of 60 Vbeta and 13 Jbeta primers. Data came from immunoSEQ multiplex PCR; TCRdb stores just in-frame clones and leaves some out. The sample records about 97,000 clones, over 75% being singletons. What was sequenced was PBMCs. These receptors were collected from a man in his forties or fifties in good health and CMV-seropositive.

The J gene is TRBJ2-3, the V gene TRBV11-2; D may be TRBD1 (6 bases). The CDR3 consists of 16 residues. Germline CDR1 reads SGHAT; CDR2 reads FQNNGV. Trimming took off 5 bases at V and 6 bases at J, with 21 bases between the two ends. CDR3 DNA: TGTGCCAGCAGCCCAGGGTCAGGGGAATGGCCGGATACGCAGTATTTT. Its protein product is CASSPGSGEWPDTQYF.

The chain's CDR3 is CASSSDRGNEKLFF. CDR3 DNA: TGCGCCAGCAGCTCAGACAGGGGGAATGAAAAACTGTTTTTT. V is TRBV5-1 and J is TRBJ1-4, with 9 bases fitting TRBD1. V was pared by 3 bases and J by 5 bases, with 2 bases of the junction left unmatched. This CDR3 spans 14 amino acids. Germline V gene sequence: CDR1 SGHRS, CDR2 YFSETQ.

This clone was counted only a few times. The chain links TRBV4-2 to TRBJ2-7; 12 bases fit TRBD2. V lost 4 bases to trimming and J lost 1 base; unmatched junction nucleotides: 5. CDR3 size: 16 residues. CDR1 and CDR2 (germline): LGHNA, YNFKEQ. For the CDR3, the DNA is TGTGCCAGCAGCCCAGGACTAGCGGGATTATCCTACGAGCAGTACTTC. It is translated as CASSPGLAGLSYEQYF.

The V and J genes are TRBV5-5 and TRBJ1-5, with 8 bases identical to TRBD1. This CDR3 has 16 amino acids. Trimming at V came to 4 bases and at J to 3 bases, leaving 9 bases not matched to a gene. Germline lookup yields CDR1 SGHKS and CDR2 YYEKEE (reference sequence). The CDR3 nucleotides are TGTGCCAGCAGCCCAGTCCGACAGGGGATCAATCAGCCCCAGCATTTT. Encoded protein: CASSPVRQGINQPQHF.

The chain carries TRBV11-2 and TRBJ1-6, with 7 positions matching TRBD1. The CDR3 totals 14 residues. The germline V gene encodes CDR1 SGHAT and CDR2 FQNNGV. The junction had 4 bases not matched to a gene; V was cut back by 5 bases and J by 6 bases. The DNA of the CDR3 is TGTGCCAGCAGCGCAACAGGGGCTAATTCACCCCTCCACTTT. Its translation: CASSATGANSPLHF.

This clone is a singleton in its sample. The CDR3 DNA reads as TGTGCCAGCAGTTACTCCGAGAATCAGCCCCAGCATTTT. This encodes CASSYSENQPQHF. The chain uses TRBV6-5 and TRBJ1-5; D gene ambiguous. The V gene lost 0 bases and the J gene lost 4 bases, with 4 bases spanning the gap. Germline loops: CDR1 MNHEY, CDR2 SVGAGI. CDR3 size: 13 residues.

CDR3: CATGPTGNTEAFF. The CDR3 DNA is TGTGCCACGGGCCCGACAGGGAACACTGAAGCTTTCTTT. V usage is TRBV10-3 and J usage is TRBJ1-1; possibly TRBD1 for D (6 bases). The CDR3 is made up of 13 amino acids. V shed 10 bases and J shed 1 base, with 13 bases lying between them. Per germline, CDR1 ENHRY and CDR2 SYGVKD.

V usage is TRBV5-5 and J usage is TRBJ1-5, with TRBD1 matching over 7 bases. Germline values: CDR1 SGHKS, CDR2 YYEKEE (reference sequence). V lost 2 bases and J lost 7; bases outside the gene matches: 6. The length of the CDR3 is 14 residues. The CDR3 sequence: CASSLQGSSQPQHF. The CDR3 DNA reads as TGTGCCAGCAGCTTACAGGGGTCGAGCCAGCCCCAGCATTTT.

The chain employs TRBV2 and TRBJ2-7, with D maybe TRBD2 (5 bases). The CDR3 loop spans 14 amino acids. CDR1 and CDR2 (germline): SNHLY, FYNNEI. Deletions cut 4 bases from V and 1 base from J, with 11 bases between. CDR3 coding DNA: TGTGCCAGCAGTGCGCGGGTTATATCCTACGAGCAGTACTTC. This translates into CASSARVISYEQYF.

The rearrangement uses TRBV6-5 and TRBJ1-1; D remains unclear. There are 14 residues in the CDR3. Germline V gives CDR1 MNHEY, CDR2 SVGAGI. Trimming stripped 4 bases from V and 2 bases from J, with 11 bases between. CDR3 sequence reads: CASSWGGFNTEAFF. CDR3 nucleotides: TGTGCCAGCAGTTGGGGAGGTTTTAACACTGAAGCTTTCTTT.

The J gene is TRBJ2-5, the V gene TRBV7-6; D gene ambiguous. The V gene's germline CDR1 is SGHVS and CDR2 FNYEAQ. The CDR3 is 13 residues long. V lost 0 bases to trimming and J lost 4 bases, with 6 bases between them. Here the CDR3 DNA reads TGTGCCAGCAGCTTAGCCTACCGAGAGACCCAGTACTTC. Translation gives CASSLAYRETQYF.

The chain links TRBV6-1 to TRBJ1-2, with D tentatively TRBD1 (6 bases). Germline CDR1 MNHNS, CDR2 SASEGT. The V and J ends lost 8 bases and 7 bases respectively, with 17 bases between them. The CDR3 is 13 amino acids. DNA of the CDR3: TGTGCCAGCGCCCTTGGACAGATGCTTGGCTACACCTTC. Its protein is CASALGQMLGYTF.

The CDR3 DNA sequence: TGTGCCAGCAGTGCTAGCGGGGCCACCTACGAGCAGTACTTC. Its translation is CASSASGATYEQYF. The V and J genes are TRBV6-1 and TRBJ2-5; 9 bases match TRBD2. The end of the DNA aligns better with TRBJ2-7, so the J call may be wrong. The germline gives CDR1 MNHNS, CDR2 SASEGT. CDR3 length: 14 amino acids.

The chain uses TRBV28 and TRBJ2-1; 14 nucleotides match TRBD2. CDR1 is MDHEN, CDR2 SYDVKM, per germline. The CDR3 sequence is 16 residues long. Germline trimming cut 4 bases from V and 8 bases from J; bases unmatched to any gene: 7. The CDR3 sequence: CASSSGLAGDWHEQFF. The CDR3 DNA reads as TGTGCCAGCAGTTCGGGACTAGCGGGAGATTGGCATGAGCAGTTCTTC.

The CDR3 here is CSASSGTTDTQYF. The CDR3 DNA sequence: TGCAGCGCCTCGAGCGGAACCACAGATACGCAGTATTTT. The V call is TRBV29-1, the J call TRBJ2-3; TRBD2 is a possible D gene (5 bases). Trimming shortened V by 7 bases and J by 2 bases, and 13 bases separated the two germline ends. The CDR3 is made up of 13 amino acids. CDR1 and CDR2 (germline): SQVTM, ANQGSEA.

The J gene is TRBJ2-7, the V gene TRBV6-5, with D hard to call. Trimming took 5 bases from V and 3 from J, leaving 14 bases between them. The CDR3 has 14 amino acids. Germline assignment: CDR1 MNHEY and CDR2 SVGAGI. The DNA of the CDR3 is TGTGCCAGCAGTCCTAATTTTGAGAACTACGAGCAGTACTTC. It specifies CASSPNFENYEQYF.

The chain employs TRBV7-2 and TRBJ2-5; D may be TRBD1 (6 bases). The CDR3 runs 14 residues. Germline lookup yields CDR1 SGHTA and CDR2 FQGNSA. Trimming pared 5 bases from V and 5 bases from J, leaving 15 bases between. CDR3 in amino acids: CASSPSRGRETQYF. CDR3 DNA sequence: TGTGCCAGCAGCCCCAGCAGGGGTCGGGAGACCCAGTACTTC.

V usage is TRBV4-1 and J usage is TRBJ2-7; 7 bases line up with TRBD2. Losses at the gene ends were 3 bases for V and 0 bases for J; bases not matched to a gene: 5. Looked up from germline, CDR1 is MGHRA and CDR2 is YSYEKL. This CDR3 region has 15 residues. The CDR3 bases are TGCGCCAGCAGCCACACTAGCGCGAGCTCCTACGAGCAGTACTTC. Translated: CASSHTSASSYEQYF.

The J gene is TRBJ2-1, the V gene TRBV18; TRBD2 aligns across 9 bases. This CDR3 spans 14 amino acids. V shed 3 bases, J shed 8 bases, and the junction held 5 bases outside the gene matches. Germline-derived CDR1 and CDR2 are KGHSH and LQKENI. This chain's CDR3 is CASSPASGNDEQFF. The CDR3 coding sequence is TGTGCCAGCTCACCGGCTAGCGGGAACGATGAGCAGTTCTTC.

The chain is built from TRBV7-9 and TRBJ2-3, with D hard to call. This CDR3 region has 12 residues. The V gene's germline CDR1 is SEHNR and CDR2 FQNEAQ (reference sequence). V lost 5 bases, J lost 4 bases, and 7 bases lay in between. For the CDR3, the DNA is TGTGCCAGCAGCATAGGAGCAGATACGCAGTATTTT. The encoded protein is CASSIGADTQYF.

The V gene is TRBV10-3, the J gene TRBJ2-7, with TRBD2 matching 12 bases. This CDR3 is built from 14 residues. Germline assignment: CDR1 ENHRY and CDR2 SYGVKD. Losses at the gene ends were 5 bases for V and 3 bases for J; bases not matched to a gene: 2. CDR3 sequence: CAISRTSGNYEQYF. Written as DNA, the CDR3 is TGTGCCATCAGTCGGACTAGCGGGAACTACGAGCAGTACTTC.

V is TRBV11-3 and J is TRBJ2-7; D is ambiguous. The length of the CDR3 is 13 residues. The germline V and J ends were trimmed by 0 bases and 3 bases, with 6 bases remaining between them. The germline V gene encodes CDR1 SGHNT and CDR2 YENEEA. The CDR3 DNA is TGTGCCAGCAGCTTAGACACAGACTACGAGCAGTACTTC. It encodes CASSLDTDYEQYF.

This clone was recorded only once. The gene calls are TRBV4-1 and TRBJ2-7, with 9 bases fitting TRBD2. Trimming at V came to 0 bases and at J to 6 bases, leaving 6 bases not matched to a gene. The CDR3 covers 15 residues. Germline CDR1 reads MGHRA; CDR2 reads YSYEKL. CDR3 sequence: CASSQDPSGRTEQYF. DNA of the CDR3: TGCGCCAGCAGCCAAGATCCCAGCGGGAGGACCGAGCAGTACTTC.

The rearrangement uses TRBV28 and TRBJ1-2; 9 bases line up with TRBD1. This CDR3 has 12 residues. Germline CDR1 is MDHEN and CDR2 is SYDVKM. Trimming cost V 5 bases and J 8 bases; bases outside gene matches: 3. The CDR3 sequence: CASSPGTGGYTF. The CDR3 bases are TGTGCCAGCAGTCCCGGGACAGGGGGCTACACCTTC.

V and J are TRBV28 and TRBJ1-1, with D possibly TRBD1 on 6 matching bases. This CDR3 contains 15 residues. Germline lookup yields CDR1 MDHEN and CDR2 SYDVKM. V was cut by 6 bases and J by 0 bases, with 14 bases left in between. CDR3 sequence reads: CASREQGAMNTEAFF. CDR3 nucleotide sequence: TGTGCCAGCAGAGAACAGGGTGCAATGAACACTGAAGCTTTCTTT.

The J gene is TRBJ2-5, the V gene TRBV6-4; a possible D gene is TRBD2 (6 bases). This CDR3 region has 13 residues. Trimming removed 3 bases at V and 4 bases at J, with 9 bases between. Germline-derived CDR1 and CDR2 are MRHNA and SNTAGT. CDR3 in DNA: TGTGCCAGCAGTGAGGACGGGGGAGAGACCCAGTACTTC. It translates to CASSEDGGETQYF.

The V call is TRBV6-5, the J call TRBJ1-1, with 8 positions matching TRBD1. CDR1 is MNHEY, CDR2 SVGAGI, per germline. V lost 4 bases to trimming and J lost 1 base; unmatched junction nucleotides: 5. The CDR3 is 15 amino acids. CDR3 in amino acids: CASSFGQGRNTEAFF. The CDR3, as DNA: TGTGCCAGCAGTTTCGGACAGGGCAGGAACACTGAAGCTTTCTTT.

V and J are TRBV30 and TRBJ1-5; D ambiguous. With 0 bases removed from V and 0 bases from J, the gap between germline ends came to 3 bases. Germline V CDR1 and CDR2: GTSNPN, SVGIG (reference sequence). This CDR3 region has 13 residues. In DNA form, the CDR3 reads TGTGCCTGGAGTGTACTTAGCAATCAGCCCCAGCATTTT. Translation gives CAWSVLSNQPQHF.

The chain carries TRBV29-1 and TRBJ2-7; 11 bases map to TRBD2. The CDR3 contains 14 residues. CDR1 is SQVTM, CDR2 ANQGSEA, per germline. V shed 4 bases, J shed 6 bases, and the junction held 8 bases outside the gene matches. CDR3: CSVATSGITLEQYF. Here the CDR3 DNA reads TGCAGCGTTGCGACTAGCGGGATCACTCTCGAGCAGTACTTC.

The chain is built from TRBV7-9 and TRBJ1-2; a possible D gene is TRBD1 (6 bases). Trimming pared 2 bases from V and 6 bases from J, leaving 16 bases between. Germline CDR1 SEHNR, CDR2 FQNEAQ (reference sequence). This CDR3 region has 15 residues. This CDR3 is CASSLLGGPLDGYTF. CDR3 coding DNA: TGTGCCAGCAGCTTACTCGGGGGGCCCTTGGATGGCTACACCTTC. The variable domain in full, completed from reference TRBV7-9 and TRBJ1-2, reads DTGVSQNPRHKITKRGQNVTFRCDPISEHNRLYWYRQTLGQGPEFLTYFQNEAQLEKSRLLSDRFSAERPKGSFSTLEIQRTEQGDSAMYLCASSLLGGPLDGYTFGSGTRLTVV.